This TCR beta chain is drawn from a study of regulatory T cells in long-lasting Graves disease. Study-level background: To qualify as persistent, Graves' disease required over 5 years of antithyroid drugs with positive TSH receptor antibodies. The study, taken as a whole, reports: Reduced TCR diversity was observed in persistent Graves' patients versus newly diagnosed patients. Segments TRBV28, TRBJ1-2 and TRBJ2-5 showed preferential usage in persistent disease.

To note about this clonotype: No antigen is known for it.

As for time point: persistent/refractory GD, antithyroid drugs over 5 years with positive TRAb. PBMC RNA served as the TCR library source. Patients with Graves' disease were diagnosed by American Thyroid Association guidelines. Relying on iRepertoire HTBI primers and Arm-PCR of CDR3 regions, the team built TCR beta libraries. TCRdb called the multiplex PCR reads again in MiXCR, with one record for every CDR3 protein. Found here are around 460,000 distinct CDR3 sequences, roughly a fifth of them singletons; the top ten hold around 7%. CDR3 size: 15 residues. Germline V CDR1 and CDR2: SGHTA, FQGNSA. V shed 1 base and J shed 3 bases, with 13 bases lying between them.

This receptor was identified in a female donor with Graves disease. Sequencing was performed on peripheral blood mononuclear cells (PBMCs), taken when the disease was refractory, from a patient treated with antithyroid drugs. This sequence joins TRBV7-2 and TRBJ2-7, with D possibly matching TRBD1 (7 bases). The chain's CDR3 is CASSLVAGQRYEQYF. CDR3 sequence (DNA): TGTGCCAGCAGCTTAGTTGCGGGACAGCGCTACGAGCAGTACTTC.